This T cell receptor (beta chain) was captured in a study of cytomegalovirus exposure and HLA in healthy donors. Trimming cost V 5 bases and J 3 bases, with 11 bases left between them. The germline V gene encodes CDR1 SGHAT and CDR2 FQDESV (reference sequence). CDR3 length: 13 amino acids. Comment on this clone: Its antigen is still unknown.

The PCR made use of 60 Vbeta and 13 Jbeta primers. Libraries were prepared by immunoSEQ multiplex PCR; TCRdb keeps only in-frame clonotypes and omits some of them. The sample contains over 80,000 clones, roughly 80% of which appear only once. Points from the study as a whole: A later analysis linked a missense variant in DCLRE1C to the trimming of TCR beta V and J genes.

The sequence came from a man aged 60 to 69 in good health and CMV-seropositive. The source material was PBMCs. The gene calls are TRBV11-1 and TRBJ2-7; no reliable D call. CDR3 loop: CASSLTRFYEQYF. CDR3 coding DNA: TGTGCCAGCAGCCTGACGAGGTTCTACGAGCAGTACTTC.